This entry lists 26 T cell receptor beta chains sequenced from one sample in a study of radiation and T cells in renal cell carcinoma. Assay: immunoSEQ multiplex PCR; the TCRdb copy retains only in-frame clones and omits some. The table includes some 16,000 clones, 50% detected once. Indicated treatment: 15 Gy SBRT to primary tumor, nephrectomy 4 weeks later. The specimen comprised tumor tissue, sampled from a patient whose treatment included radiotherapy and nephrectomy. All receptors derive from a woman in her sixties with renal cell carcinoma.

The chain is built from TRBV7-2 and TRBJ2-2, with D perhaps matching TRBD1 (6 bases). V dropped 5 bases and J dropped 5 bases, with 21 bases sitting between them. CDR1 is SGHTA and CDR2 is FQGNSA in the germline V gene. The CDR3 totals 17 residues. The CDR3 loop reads CASSPKVGAPGTGELFF. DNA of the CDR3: TGTGCCAGCAGCCCTAAGGTGGGGGCGCCGGGGACCGGGGAGCTGTTTTTT.

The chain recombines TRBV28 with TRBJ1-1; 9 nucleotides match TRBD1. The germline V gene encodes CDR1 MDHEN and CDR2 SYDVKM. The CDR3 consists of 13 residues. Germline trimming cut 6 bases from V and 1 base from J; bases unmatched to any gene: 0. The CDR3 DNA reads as TGTGCCAGCAGGGGACAGGGGAACACTGAAGCTTTCTTT. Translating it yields CASRGQGNTEAFF.

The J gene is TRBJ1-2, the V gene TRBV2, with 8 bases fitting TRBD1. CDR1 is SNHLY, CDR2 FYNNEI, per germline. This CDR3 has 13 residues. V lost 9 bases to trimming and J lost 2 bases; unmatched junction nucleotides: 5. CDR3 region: CASGTGENYGYTF. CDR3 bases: TGTGCCAGTGGGACAGGTGAAAACTATGGCTACACCTTC.

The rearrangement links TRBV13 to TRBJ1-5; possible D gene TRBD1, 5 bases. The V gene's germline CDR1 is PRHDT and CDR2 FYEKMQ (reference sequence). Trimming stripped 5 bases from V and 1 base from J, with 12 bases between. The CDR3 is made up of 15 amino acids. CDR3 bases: TGTGCCAGCAGCGGGGGTTACCACAGCAATCAGCCCCAGCATTTT. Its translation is CASSGGYHSNQPQHF.

CDR3 coding DNA: TGTGCCAGCAGCTTCGGGGGAGCAGTAGATACGCAGTATTTT. Translating gives CASSFGGAVDTQYF. This chain uses TRBV11-2 with TRBJ2-3; D perhaps matches TRBD2 (6 bases). V was pared by 3 bases and J by 5 bases, with 12 bases between. Germline V gene sequence: CDR1 SGHAT, CDR2 FQNNGV. The length of the CDR3 is 14 residues.

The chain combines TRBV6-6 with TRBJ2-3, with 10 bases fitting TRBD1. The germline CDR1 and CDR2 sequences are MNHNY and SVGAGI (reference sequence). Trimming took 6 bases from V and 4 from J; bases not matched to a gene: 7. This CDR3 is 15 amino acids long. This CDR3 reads CASSPGTGAPDTQYF. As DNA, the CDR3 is TGTGCCAGCAGCCCCGGGACAGGGGCCCCAGATACGCAGTATTTT.

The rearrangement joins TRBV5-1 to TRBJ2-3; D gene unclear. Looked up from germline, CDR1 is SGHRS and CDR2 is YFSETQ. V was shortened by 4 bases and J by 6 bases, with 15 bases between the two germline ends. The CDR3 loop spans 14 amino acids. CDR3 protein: CASSLVSTVDTQYF. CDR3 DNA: TGCGCCAGCAGCCTAGTCTCAACGGTGGATACGCAGTATTTT.

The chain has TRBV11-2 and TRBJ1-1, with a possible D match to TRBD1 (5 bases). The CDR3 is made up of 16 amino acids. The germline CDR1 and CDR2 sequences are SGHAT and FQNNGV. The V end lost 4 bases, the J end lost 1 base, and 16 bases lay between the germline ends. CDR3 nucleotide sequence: TGTGCCAGCAGCTCCCCTAGAGGGGCGCGGAACACTGAAGCTTTCTTT. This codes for CASSSPRGARNTEAFF.

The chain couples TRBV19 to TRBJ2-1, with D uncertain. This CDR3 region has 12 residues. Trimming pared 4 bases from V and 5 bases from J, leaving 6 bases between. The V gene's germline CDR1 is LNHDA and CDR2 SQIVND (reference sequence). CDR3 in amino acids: CASSRTDNEQFF. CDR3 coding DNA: TGTGCCAGTAGTAGAACCGACAATGAGCAGTTCTTC.

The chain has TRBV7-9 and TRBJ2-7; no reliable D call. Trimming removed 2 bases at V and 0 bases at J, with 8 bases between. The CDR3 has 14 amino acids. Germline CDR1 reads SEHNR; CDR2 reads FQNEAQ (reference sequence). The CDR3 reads CASSLTSLSYEQYF. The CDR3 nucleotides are TGTGCCAGCAGCTTAACATCCCTCTCCTACGAGCAGTACTTC.

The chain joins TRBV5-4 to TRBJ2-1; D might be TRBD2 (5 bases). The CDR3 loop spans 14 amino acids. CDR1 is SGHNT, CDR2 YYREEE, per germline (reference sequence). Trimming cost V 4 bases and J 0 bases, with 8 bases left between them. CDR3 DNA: TGTGCCAGCAGCCCGGGGAGCTCCTACAATGAGCAGTTCTTC. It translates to CASSPGSSYNEQFF.

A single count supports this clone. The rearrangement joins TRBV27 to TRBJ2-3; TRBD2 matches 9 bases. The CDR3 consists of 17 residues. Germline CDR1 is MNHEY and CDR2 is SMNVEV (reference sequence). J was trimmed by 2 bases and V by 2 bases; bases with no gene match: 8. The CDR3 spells CASSLLKTSGNTDTQYF. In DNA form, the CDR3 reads TGTGCCAGCAGTTTACTAAAGACTAGCGGAAACACAGATACGCAGTATTTT.

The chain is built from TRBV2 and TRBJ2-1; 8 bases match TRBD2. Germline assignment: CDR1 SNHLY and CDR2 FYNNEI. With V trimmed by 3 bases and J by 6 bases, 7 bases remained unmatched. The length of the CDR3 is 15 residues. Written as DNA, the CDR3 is TGTGCCAGCAGTGACGGGGTAGCGGGGACCAATGAGCAGTTCTTC. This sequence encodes CASSDGVAGTNEQFF. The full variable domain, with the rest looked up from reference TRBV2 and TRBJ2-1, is EPEVTQTPSHQVTQMGQEVILRCVPISNHLYFYWYRQILGQKVEFLVSFYNNEISEKSEIFDDQFSVERPDGSNFTLKIRSTKLEDSAMYFCASSDGVAGTNEQFFGPGTRLTVL.

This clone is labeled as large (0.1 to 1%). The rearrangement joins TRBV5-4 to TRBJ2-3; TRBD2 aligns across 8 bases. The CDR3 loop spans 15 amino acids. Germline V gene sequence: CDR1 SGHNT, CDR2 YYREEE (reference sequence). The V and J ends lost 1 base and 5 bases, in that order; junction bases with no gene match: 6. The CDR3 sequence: CASSLSGGVVDTQYF. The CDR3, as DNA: TGTGCCAGCAGCTTGAGCGGGGGAGTGGTAGATACGCAGTATTTT.

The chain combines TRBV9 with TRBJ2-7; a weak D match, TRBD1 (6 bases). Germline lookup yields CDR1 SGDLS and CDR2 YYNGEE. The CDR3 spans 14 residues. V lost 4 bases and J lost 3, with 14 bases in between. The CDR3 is CASSQAVRGYEQYF. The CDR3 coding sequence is TGTGCCAGCAGCCAAGCGGTCAGGGGCTACGAGCAGTACTTC.

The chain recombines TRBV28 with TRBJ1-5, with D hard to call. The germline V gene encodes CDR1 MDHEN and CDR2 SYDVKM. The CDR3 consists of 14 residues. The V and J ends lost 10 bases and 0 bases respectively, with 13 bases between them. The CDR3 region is CATTDTISNQPQHF. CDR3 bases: TGTGCCACTACCGACACCATTAGCAATCAGCCCCAGCATTTT.

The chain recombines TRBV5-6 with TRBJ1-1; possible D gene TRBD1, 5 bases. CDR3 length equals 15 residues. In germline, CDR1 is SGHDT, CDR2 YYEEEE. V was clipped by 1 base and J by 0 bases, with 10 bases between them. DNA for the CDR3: TGTGCCAGCAGCTTGTTGACAGTGATGAACACTGAAGCTTTCTTT. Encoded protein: CASSLLTVMNTEAFF.

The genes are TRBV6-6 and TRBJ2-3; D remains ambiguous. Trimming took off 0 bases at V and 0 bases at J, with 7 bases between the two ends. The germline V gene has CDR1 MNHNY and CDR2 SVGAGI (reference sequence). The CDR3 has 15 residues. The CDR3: CASSYSLVSTDTQYF. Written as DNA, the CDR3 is TGTGCCAGCAGTTACTCGTTAGTTAGCACAGATACGCAGTATTTT.

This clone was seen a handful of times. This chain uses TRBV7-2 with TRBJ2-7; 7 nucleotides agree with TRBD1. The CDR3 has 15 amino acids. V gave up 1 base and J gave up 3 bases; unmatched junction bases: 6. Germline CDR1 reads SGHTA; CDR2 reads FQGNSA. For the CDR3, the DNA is TGTGCCAGCAGCTTAGAAGGGGGCGGGTACTACGAGCAGTACTTC. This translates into CASSLEGGGYYEQYF.

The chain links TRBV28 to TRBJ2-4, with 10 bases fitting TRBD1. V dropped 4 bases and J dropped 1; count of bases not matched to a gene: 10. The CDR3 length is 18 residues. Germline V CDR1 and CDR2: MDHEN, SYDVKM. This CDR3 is CASSSIYPGQGAKNIQYF. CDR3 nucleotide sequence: TGTGCCAGCAGTTCCATATACCCGGGACAGGGGGCCAAAAACATTCAGTACTTC.

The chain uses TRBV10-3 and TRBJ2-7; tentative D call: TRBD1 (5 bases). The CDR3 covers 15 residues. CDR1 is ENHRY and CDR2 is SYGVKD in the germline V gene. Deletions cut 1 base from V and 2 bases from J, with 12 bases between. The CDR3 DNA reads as TGTGCCATCAGTGAGTGGCAGGGAACTACCTACGAGCAGTACTTC. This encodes CAISEWQGTTYEQYF.

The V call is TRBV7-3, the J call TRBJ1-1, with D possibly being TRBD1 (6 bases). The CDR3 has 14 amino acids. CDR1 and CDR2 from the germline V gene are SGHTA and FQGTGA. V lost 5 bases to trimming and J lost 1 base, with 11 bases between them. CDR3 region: CASSATGRNTEAFF. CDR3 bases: TGTGCCAGCAGCGCGACAGGCAGGAACACTGAAGCTTTCTTT.

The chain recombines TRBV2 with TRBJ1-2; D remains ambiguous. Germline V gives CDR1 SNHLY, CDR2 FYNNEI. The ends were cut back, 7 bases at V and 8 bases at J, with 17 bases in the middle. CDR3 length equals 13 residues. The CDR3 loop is CASKLGVPDGYTF. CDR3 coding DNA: TGTGCCAGCAAACTCGGGGTGCCTGACGGCTACACCTTC.

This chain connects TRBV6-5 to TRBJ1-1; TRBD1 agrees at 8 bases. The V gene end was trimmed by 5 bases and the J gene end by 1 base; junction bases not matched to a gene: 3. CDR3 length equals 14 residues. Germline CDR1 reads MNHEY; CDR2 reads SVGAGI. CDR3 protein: CASSNRGWNTEAFF. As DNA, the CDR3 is TGTGCCAGCAGTAACAGGGGGTGGAACACTGAAGCTTTCTTT.

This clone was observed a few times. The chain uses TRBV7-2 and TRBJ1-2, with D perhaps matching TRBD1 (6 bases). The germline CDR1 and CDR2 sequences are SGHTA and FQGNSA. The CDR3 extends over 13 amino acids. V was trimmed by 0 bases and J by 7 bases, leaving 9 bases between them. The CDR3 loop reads CASSLAQGIGYTF. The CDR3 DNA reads TGTGCCAGCAGCTTAGCACAGGGAATTGGCTACACCTTC.

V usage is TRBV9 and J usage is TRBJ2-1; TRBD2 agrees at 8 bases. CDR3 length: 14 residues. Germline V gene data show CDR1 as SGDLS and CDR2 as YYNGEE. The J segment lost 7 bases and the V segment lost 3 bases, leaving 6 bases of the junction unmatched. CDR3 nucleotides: TGTGCCAGCAGCGCGACCGGGACTAGAAATGAGCAGTTCTTC. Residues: CASSATGTRNEQFF.